This TCR beta chain was recovered during a study of T cells in Graves' hyperthyroidism and ophthalmopathy. About the research overall: Initial diagnosis, before any treatment, was when peripheral blood was collected.

This clonotype was seen more than once but under ten times. Template material for amplifying TCR beta CDR3 regions consisted of RNA transcripts. First-round RT-PCR targeting the TCR CDR3 was performed with the HTBI primer set. TCRdb reanalysed the multiplex PCR reads using MiXCR and keeps one entry per CDR3 protein. The sample contains around 600,000 distinct CDR3 sequences, roughly 16% of which appear only once. Disease lasting under 3 months, a NOSPECS grade of at least 4, and a Clinical Activity Score of at least 3 were features of the ophthalmopathy patients. J gave up 5 bases and V 5 bases, and 12 bases lay outside the gene matches. In germline, CDR1 is SQVTM, CDR2 ANQGSEA. The CDR3 runs to 16 residues.

This clonotype was obtained from a woman in her thirties or forties with Graves' ophthalmopathy. Sequences were obtained from blood. The chain recombines TRBV29-1 with TRBJ1-4; TRBD1 matches 9 bases. The CDR3 region has the DNA TGCAGCGTTCCAGACACTTCCGGGACAGGGAATGAAAAACTGTTTTTT. Its translation is CSVPDTSGTGNEKLFF.